This T cell receptor beta chain was recorded in a study of response to subunit inactivated influenza vaccine. Overall study findings and caveats: The authors put forward the suggestion that each seasonal influenza vaccination may bring in only a limited number of new T cells.

The CDR3 consists of 17 residues. The V and J ends lost 2 bases and 0 bases respectively, with 17 bases between them. Germline V gene lookup returns CDR1 MNHEY and CDR2 SVGEGT. Each CDR3 protein is one row after TCRdb ran MiXCR on the RT-PCR reads. Of some 850,000 distinct CDR3 sequences in the sample, about 18% are singletons; the top ten hold approximately 11%. Remarks on this clonotype: Its target is not known.

This chain links TRBV6-2 or TRBV6-3 with TRBJ2-7; weak D call: TRBD1 (5 bases). This receptor was obtained from a man aged 45-65 years who received an inactivated influenza vaccine. Sequencing used PBMCs from blood, obtained roughly 5 days after vaccination. CDR3 protein: CASSYTRVTAFSYEQYF. In nucleotides, the CDR3 is TGTGCCAGCAGTTACACTCGAGTGACAGCTTTCTCCTACGAGCAGTACTTC.